This T cell receptor beta chain is from a study of PD-1 blockade in classical Hodgkin lymphoma. Using immunoSEQ multiplex PCR, the repertoire was profiled, and TCRdb retains in-frame clones only, with some absent. The sample lists some 64,000 clones; 88% were seen once. Study results and caveats: In CD4+ cells, TCR diversity went up significantly by C4D1, but in CD8+ cells it did not.

This clone has a single count. Its antigen is unknown. CDR1 SGHNT and CDR2 YYREEE come from the germline V gene (reference sequence). This CDR3 region has 15 residues. V trimming: 4 bases; J trimming: 1 base; junction bases outside the gene matches: 4. Every single patient, without exception, relapsed after autologous stem cell transplantation, and brentuximab vedotin exposure varied. The starting material was peripheral blood mononuclear cells (PBMCs), obtained at baseline. The rearrangement uses TRBV5-4 and TRBJ1-5; TRBD1 matches at 8 bases. The source is a human donor with classical Hodgkin lymphoma. CDR3 region: CASSGGQASNQPQHF. DNA of the CDR3: TGTGCCAGCAGCGGGGGACAGGCCAGCAATCAGCCCCAGCATTTT.